One and the same sample provided the 20 T cell receptor beta chains below, sequenced in a study of CD8+ T cells in alopecia areata. Once RNA had been extracted, it was reverse transcribed into cDNA to act as the sequencing template. Only in-frame clones appear in the TCRdb table, and some are missing; sequencing was by immunoSEQ multiplex PCR. Of roughly 130,000 clones in the sample, about 57% were seen once. Sequenced here: CD4+ T cells sorted from blood, sampled at week 0. The source is a human donor with alopecia areata.

The V gene is TRBV7-9, the J gene TRBJ2-7; D ambiguous. This CDR3 comprises 11 residues. Germline assignment: CDR1 SEHNR and CDR2 FQNEAQ (reference sequence). Trimming removed 5 bases at V and 7 bases at J, with 9 bases between. The CDR3 DNA sequence: TGTGCCAGCAGCGCCGTCAGTGAGCAGTACTTC. Amino acids: CASSAVSEQYF.

J is TRBJ1-5 and V is TRBV19, with a possible D match to TRBD1 (5 bases). Trimming cost V 2 bases and J 1 base, with 21 bases left between them. The length of the CDR3 is 19 residues. The germline CDR1 and CDR2 sequences are LNHDA and SQIVND (reference sequence). The CDR3 nucleotides read TGTGCCAGTAGTATATTAGTTTTCGGCACGAGGGGAAGCAATCAGCCCCAGCATTTT. Protein: CASSILVFGTRGSNQPQHF.

This clone was observed a few times. This chain connects TRBV25-1 to TRBJ2-3; D possibly matches TRBD1 or TRBD2 (6 bases each). The germline CDR1 and CDR2 sequences are MGHDK and SYGVNS. The CDR3 sequence is 16 residues long. Trimming took 3 bases from V and 0 from J, leaving 13 bases between them. The CDR3 DNA is TGTGCCAGCAGTGATCCCGGGGGCGTAAGCACAGATACGCAGTATTTT. Protein product: CASSDPGGVSTDTQYF.

J is TRBJ2-7 and V is TRBV5-4, with D unresolved. The CDR3 consists of 13 residues. Germline V CDR1 and CDR2: SGHNT, YYREEE (reference sequence). Trimming left V 0 bases short and J 6 bases short, with 10 bases between. Here the CDR3 reads CASSLAGRGEQYF. CDR3 sequence (DNA): TGTGCCAGCAGCTTGGCGGGTAGAGGCGAGCAGTACTTC.

This clone was seen a single time. The chain uses TRBV18 and TRBJ2-4; 10 nucleotides line up with TRBD2. Trimming removed 1 base from V and 0 bases from J; junction bases left unmatched: 6. The CDR3 length is 18 residues. CDR1 is KGHSH and CDR2 is LQKENI in the germline V gene. This CDR3 is CASSPLAGGQVAKNIQYF. DNA for the CDR3: TGTGCCAGCTCACCACTAGCGGGGGGCCAAGTAGCCAAAAACATTCAGTACTTC.

The chain couples TRBV28 to TRBJ2-1, with a weak D call TRBD2 (6 bases). In germline, CDR1 is MDHEN, CDR2 SYDVKM. The CDR3 contains 14 residues. V was clipped by 2 bases and J by 5 bases, with 10 bases between them. CDR3 residues: CASSLGGYNNEQFF. DNA for the CDR3: TGTGCCAGCAGTTTAGGAGGGTATAACAATGAGCAGTTCTTC.

This clone has a single count. V is TRBV14 and J is TRBJ2-7, with a weak D call TRBD1 (6 bases). Per germline, CDR1 SGHDN and CDR2 FVKESK. The CDR3 is made up of 11 amino acids. Between the trimmed V and J ends, which lost 0 bases and 11 bases, there was a span of 8 bases. The CDR3 region is CASSQDEGEYF. The CDR3 nucleotides read TGTGCCAGCAGCCAAGATGAGGGGGAGTACTTC.

V is TRBV5-4 and J is TRBJ1-2; 7 bases are a match to TRBD1. V lost 1 base, J lost 6 bases, and 6 bases stayed unmatched. This CDR3 region has 14 residues. CDR1 SGHNT and CDR2 YYREEE come from the germline V gene (reference sequence). The CDR3 nucleotides are TGTGCCAGCAGCTTGACCGACAGGGTAGATGGCTACACCTTC. Protein: CASSLTDRVDGYTF.

The chain employs TRBV6-6 and TRBJ2-2; D tentatively fits TRBD1 or TRBD2 (5 bases each). The ends were cut back, 8 bases at V and 4 bases at J, with 14 bases in the middle. CDR1 is MNHNY and CDR2 is SVGAGI in the germline V gene (reference sequence). The CDR3 runs 14 residues. DNA of the CDR3: TGTGCCAGCGAGGGGCCGAGGCCCACCGGGGAGCTGTTTTTT. Translated: CASEGPRPTGELFF.

The chain has TRBV25-1 and TRBJ2-3; D uncertain. V was cut by 5 bases and J by 2 bases, with 11 bases left in between. Germline values: CDR1 MGHDK, CDR2 SYGVNS. There are 14 residues in the CDR3. The CDR3 sequence is CASSSGRITDTQYF. The DNA for the CDR3 is TGTGCCAGCAGTTCCGGCCGAATCACAGATACGCAGTATTTT.

The table lists this clone with a few counts. V is TRBV10-3 and J is TRBJ1-2; TRBD1 might be the D (6 bases). This CDR3 has 14 residues. Trimming pared 0 bases from V and 4 bases from J, leaving 9 bases between. The V gene's germline CDR1 is ENHRY and CDR2 SYGVKD. The CDR3 protein is CAISESQGGYGYTF. In nucleotides, the CDR3 is TGTGCCATCAGTGAGTCACAGGGCGGCTATGGCTACACCTTC.

This clone has a handful of counts. This chain links TRBV7-2 with TRBJ1-2; D remains unclear. CDR3 length: 13 residues. Trimming left V 5 bases short and J 9 bases short, with 16 bases between. The germline V gene encodes CDR1 SGHTA and CDR2 FQGNSA. CDR3 protein: CASSRPKDGSYTF. The CDR3 DNA follows: TGTGCCAGCAGCAGACCCAAGGATGGGAGCTACACCTTC. Full variable domain (outside the CDR3, taken from reference TRBV7-2 and TRBJ1-2): GAGVSQSPSNKVTEKGKDVELRCDPISGHTALYWYRQSLGQGLEFLIYFQGNSAPDKSGLPSDRFSAERTGGSVSTLTIQRTQQEDSAVYLCASSRPKDGSYTFGSGTRLTVV.

The V and J genes are TRBV9 and TRBJ2-5; D gene ambiguous. Germline V lookup: CDR1 SGDLS, CDR2 YYNGEE. Trimming removed 4 bases from V and 5 bases from J, with 9 bases in between. The CDR3 covers 12 residues. The CDR3 DNA is TGTGCCAGCAGCAAACGAGGCGAGACCCAGTACTTC. Its translation: CASSKRGETQYF.

The chain uses TRBV28 and TRBJ1-1; D gene unclear. This CDR3 comprises 13 residues. The germline V and J ends were trimmed by 3 bases and 8 bases, with 13 bases remaining between them. CDR1 and CDR2 (germline): MDHEN, SYDVKM. The DNA for the CDR3 is TGTGCCAGCAGTTTCCCGGGTTCGGTGGAAGCTTTCTTT. Protein: CASSFPGSVEAFF.

The CDR3 coding sequence is TGTGCCAGCAGCCCTAACGTACAGGGGGCTTCACCCCTCCACTTT. Amino acids: CASSPNVQGASPLHF. The gene calls are TRBV7-6 and TRBJ1-6, with 9 positions matching TRBD1. J lost 9 bases, V lost 5 bases, and 8 bases had no gene match. Germline V gene data show CDR1 as SGHVS and CDR2 as FNYEAQ. The CDR3 has 15 amino acids.

V usage is TRBV5-1 and J usage is TRBJ2-3; 12 bases agree with TRBD1. The CDR3 is 15 amino acids. J was trimmed by 4 bases and V by 4 bases; bases with no gene match: 4. In germline, CDR1 is SGHRS, CDR2 YFSETQ. CDR3: CASSPGTGGSDTQYF. The CDR3, as DNA: TGCGCCAGCAGCCCCGGGACAGGGGGCTCAGATACGCAGTATTTT.

The gene calls are TRBV4-3 and TRBJ1-1; no clear D gene. The CDR3 is 13 amino acids. The germline V and J ends were trimmed by 0 bases and 6 bases, with 8 bases remaining between them. CDR1 is LGHNA, CDR2 YSLEER, per germline. CDR3 nucleotides: TGCGCCAGCAGCCAAGAATACAAGTCTGAAGCTTTCTTT. As protein: CASSQEYKSEAFF.

This rearrangement joins TRBV23-1 to TRBJ2-7, with 9 nucleotides matching TRBD1. TRBV23-1 counts as an open reading frame of uncertain function. This CDR3 comprises 16 residues. V lost 2 bases, J lost 5 bases, and 10 bases stayed unmatched. The CDR3 here is CASSQQGQGLSHEQYF. DNA of the CDR3: TGCGCCAGCAGTCAACAGGGACAGGGATTGTCCCACGAGCAGTACTTC.

The rearrangement links TRBV6-6 to TRBJ2-3; D is undetermined. The length of the CDR3 is 13 residues. CDR1 is MNHNY and CDR2 is SVGAGI in the germline V gene (reference sequence). V lost 8 bases and J 0 bases, leaving 9 bases between the germline ends. CDR3 in DNA: TGTGCCAGCTTAGGCCCTAGCACAGATACGCAGTATTTT. Its protein is CASLGPSTDTQYF.

This chain joins TRBV21-1 and TRBJ2-3; the table assigns TRBD2, which was not confirmed against the DNA. TRBV21-1 corresponds to a pseudogene. The CDR3 totals 18 residues. The CDR3 here is CASSKGSGGAFPTDTQYF. CDR3 DNA: TGTGCCAGCAGCAAAGGTAGCGGGGGGGCCTTTCCCACAGATACGCAGTATTTT.